Following are 13 T cell receptor beta chains from one sample sequenced in a study of T cell repertoires in cytomegalovirus infection. Each CDR3 protein is one row after TCRdb ran MiXCR on the reads. The table records approximately 910,000 distinct CDR3 sequences, about a third of them present only once. Their recognized antigens are unknown. Sequencing used cultured CD8+ T cells from PBMCs, obtained from culture after CMV antigen stimulation. Every receptor here comes from a human donor in good health (CMV status not recorded). Some clones in this sample may be carry-over from other donors' samples.

This clonotype was seen only once. The rearrangement joins TRBV18 to TRBJ2-7; no reliable D call. This CDR3 is 16 amino acids long. CDR1 and CDR2 (germline): KGHSH, LQKENI. V lost 1 base, J lost 4 bases, and 17 bases lay in between. CDR3 DNA sequence: TGTGCCAGCTCACCACTGGTCGCCGGCCTATTGTACGAGCAGTACTTC. Residues: CASSPLVAGLLYEQYF.

This clonotype was seen more than once but under ten times. This chain uses TRBV7-2 with TRBJ2-5; perhaps TRBD2 as D (6 bases). Looked up from germline, CDR1 is SGHTA and CDR2 is FQGNSA. The CDR3 is 17 amino acids. Trimming cost V 4 bases and J 1 base, with 19 bases left between them. CDR3 DNA sequence: TGTGCCAGCAGCTCTGCGGGATGGCGGGGCCTCCAAGAGACCCAGTACTTC. Amino acid sequence: CASSSAGWRGLQETQYF.

This clonotype appeared a few times. The rearrangement links TRBV12-3 or TRBV12-4 to TRBJ2-2, with TRBD1 as a possible D gene (5 bases). There are 13 residues in the CDR3. Trimming removed 7 bases at V and 4 bases at J, with 10 bases between. As DNA, the CDR3 is TGTGCCAGCAAGAAGGGGTCCACCGGGGAGCTGTTTTTT. Its protein is CASKKGSTGELFF.

The V call is TRBV27, the J call TRBJ1-1; possibly TRBD1 for D (6 bases). Trimming took off 8 bases at V and 6 bases at J, with 25 bases between the two ends. The CDR3 runs 16 residues. The germline V gene has CDR1 MNHEY and CDR2 SMNVEV (reference sequence). CDR3 residues: CASYDTDGQPPPEAFF. CDR3 DNA: TGTGCCAGCTACGATACAGACGGACAGCCGCCGCCTGAAGCTTTCTTT.

This clonotype occurred a few times. The genes are TRBV12-3 or TRBV12-4 and TRBJ2-3; TRBD1 matches at 10 bases. This CDR3 is 15 amino acids long. V lost 3 bases, J lost 5 bases, and 5 bases stayed unmatched. CDR3 nucleotides: TGTGCCAGCAGTTTGGGGACAGGGGTGCAAGATACGCAGTATTTT. It specifies CASSLGTGVQDTQYF.

The table lists this clonotype with a few counts. The V and J genes are TRBV27 and TRBJ1-5, with unresolved D. The V end lost 0 bases, the J end lost 7 bases, and 13 bases lay between the germline ends. The germline V gene has CDR1 MNHEY and CDR2 SMNVEV (reference sequence). CDR3 length equals 15 residues. The CDR3 protein is CASSLSVSTRQPQHF. CDR3 bases: TGTGCCAGCAGTTTATCGGTTTCCACACGGCAGCCCCAGCATTTT.

This chain uses TRBV2 with TRBJ1-2; a possible D gene is TRBD1 (6 bases). The CDR3 totals 12 residues. The germline CDR1 and CDR2 sequences are SNHLY and FYNNEI. V was pared by 8 bases and J by 10 bases, with 17 bases between. The CDR3 DNA reads TGTGCCAGCCCTGACCGGGGGGCGGACTACACCTTC. The encoded protein is CASPDRGADYTF.

The V and J genes are TRBV5-1 and TRBJ1-2; D is unresolved. Germline V gives CDR1 SGHRS, CDR2 YFSETQ. Trimming left V 5 bases short and J 0 bases short, with 11 bases between. This CDR3 contains 14 residues. CDR3 in amino acids: CASSLQKANYGYTF. In DNA form, the CDR3 reads TGCGCCAGCAGTCTTCAGAAAGCTAACTATGGCTACACCTTC.

The chain is built from TRBV6-5 and TRBJ1-5; D may be TRBD1 (5 bases). The CDR3 is 15 amino acids. The V and J ends lost 10 bases and 2 bases respectively, with 18 bases between them. The germline V gene has CDR1 MNHEY and CDR2 SVGAGI. DNA for the CDR3: TGTGCCACCCGAACAGGCCCAGGGCGCAATCAGCCCCAGCATTTT. Translation gives CATRTGPGRNQPQHF.

This clonotype was found a few times. The J gene is TRBJ2-5, the V gene TRBV27, with no clear D. CDR3 length: 13 residues. The germline V gene encodes CDR1 MNHEY and CDR2 SMNVEV (reference sequence). Trimming removed 2 bases from V and 2 bases from J, with 6 bases in between. Written as DNA, the CDR3 is TGTGCCAGCAGTTTAAGCCAGCAAGAGACCCAGTACTTC. The encoded protein is CASSLSQQETQYF.

The V call is TRBV15, the J call TRBJ2-5, with no clear D. V was shortened by 0 bases and J by 5 bases, with 13 bases between the two germline ends. Germline V lookup: CDR1 LNHNV, CDR2 YYDKDF (reference sequence). This CDR3 has 15 residues. In DNA form, the CDR3 reads TGTGCCACCAGCAGAGATGCGGTGGCTGGGGAGACCCAGTACTTC. Its protein is CATSRDAVAGETQYF.

This clonotype appeared a few times. The J gene is TRBJ2-3, the V gene TRBV29-1; 10 bases map to TRBD2. V lost 6 bases, J lost 0 bases, and 3 bases stayed unmatched. This CDR3 contains 14 residues. The germline V gene has CDR1 SQVTM and CDR2 ANQGSEA. The CDR3 DNA sequence: TGCAGCGTAGCGACTAGCGGGAGCACAGATACGCAGTATTTT. As protein: CSVATSGSTDTQYF.

The V and J genes are TRBV5-4 and TRBJ2-6, with 9 bases aligning to TRBD1. J lost 4 bases, V lost 2 bases, and 16 bases had no gene match. In germline, CDR1 is SGHNT, CDR2 YYREEE (reference sequence). This CDR3 spans 20 amino acids. The CDR3 spells CASSFDTGTGILGGANVLTF. The CDR3 DNA follows: TGTGCCAGCAGCTTTGACACCGGGACAGGGATTTTGGGAGGGGCCAACGTCCTGACTTTC.